This paragraph reports one TCR beta chain. The antigen is not known. This entry is derived from a study of radiotherapy plus CTLA-4 blockade in lung cancer. Study as a whole: Objective responses were observed in about 17% of patients, and disease control was achieved by roughly 29%.

The V end lost 1 base, the J end lost 6 bases, and 4 bases lay between the germline ends. CDR3 length: 11 residues. Germline CDR1 reads MDHEN; CDR2 reads SYDVKM. In chemo-refractory metastatic non-small-cell lung cancer, patients got ipilimumab CTLA-4 blockade together with focal radiation. Findings and limits, study-wide: Per reports, early blood T cell clone dynamics, plus interferon-beta, forecast response most strongly. There was expansion of tumor-derived TCR clones in blood after radiotherapy plus ipilimumab.

Sequencing was performed with immunoSEQ multiplex PCR; in TCRdb, only in-frame clones are kept and a portion is missing. Of tens of thousands of clones detected, roughly 80% appear once; the ten largest clones hold around 0.9%. Sequencing used peripheral blood, obtained from a patient treated with radiotherapy plus ipilimumab. This sequence joins TRBV28 and TRBJ2-7, with unresolved D. The TCR comes from a human donor with non-small cell lung cancer who had stable disease on radiotherapy plus ipilimumab. The CDR3 coding sequence is TGTGCCAGCAGTTTATCTGCCGAGCAGTACTTC. Translation gives CASSLSAEQYF.